This T cell receptor (beta chain) was obtained from a study of shared clonotypes between healthy human individuals. The study's findings and limits: Compared with clonotypes that all four donors shared, non-shared clonotypes had lower generation probabilities.

HIV-negative, healthy adults without recent acute infections or vaccinations were the donors. A note on this clone: Its specificity is not known. Other DNA sequences from this sample encode an identical CDR3 as well.

For sorted subsets, approximately 180 ng DNA per replicate equaled approximately 32,000 T cell genomes. TCRdb keeps only in-frame clones here, not all; method: immunoSEQ multiplex PCR. The sample lists 2 million to 2.5 million clones, 85% to 95% occurring once. V shed 0 bases and J shed 9 bases, with 6 bases lying between them. The CDR3 has 12 amino acids. Germline CDR1 is SGHTA and CDR2 is FQGNSA. The source of this sequence is a man aged 18 to 35 in good health. Some clones in this sample may be carry-over from other donors' samples. The sample consisted of naive CD4+ T cells from PBMCs. The subset is: CD45RA+ positively selected. This sequence joins TRBV7-2 and TRBJ2-1, with TRBD2 as a possible D gene (6 bases). CDR3 nucleotides: TGTGCCAGCAGCTTAGCGGGGGGTGAGCAGTTCTTC. As protein: CASSLAGGEQFF.